This T cell receptor beta chain was obtained from a study of identical twins. V was cut by 3 bases and J by 4 bases, with 13 bases left in between. The germline CDR1 and CDR2 sequences are MNHEY and SMNVEV (reference sequence). The CDR3 is made up of 16 amino acids. TCRdb analysed the 5' RACE reads with MiXCR anew, one entry per CDR3 protein. This table holds roughly 230,000 distinct CDR3 sequences, roughly 8% found once. Another study also made use of these data, one on yellow fever vaccine responses in identical twins.

The V and J genes are TRBV27 and TRBJ2-6; possibly TRBD1 or TRBD2 for D (6 bases each). Sequenced sample: CD8+ T cells sorted from blood. The TCR sequence derives from a young woman in good health. The CDR3 DNA sequence: TGTGCCAGCAGTTTCTGGGGGGCGGTCGGGGCCAACGTCCTGACTTTC. Protein sequence: CASSFWGAVGANVLTF.